This T cell receptor beta chain originates from a study of response to subunit inactivated influenza vaccine. TCRdb reanalysed the RT-PCR reads using MiXCR and keeps one entry per CDR3 protein. The profile shows some 640,000 distinct CDR3 sequences, approximately 15% of them singletons. This clonotype was seen only a few times. This TCR derives from a man over 45 who received an inactivated influenza vaccine. This specimen was PBMCs from blood, taken 14 days before vaccination.

CDR3 coding DNA: TGCGCCGTCAGACTAGCGGCCAACTACAATGAGCAGTTCTTC. As protein: CAVRLAANYNEQFF. V gene TRBV5-1 combines with J gene TRBJ2-1; 9 bases agree with TRBD2. The CDR3 covers 14 residues. V was pared by 10 bases and J by 3 bases, with 8 bases of the junction left unmatched. From germline, CDR1 is SGHRS and CDR2 YFSETQ.